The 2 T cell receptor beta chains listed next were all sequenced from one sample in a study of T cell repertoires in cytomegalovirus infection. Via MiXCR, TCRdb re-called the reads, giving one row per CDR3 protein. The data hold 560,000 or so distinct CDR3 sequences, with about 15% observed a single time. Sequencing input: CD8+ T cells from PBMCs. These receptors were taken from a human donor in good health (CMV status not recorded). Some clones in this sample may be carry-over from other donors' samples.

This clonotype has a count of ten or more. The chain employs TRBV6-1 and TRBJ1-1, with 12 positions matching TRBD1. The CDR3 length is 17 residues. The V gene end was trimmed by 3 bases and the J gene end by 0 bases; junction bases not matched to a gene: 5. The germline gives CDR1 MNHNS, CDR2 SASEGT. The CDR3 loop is CASSDGTGGPMNTEAFF. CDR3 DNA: TGTGCCAGCAGTGACGGGACAGGGGGCCCAATGAACACTGAAGCTTTCTTT.

The CDR3 region is CASSSSGGVYNEQFF. The CDR3 nucleotides read TGTGCCAGCAGCTCAAGCGGGGGGGTTTACAATGAGCAGTTCTTC. The V and J genes are TRBV7-3 and TRBJ2-1, with 10 bases aligning to TRBD2. CDR1 and CDR2 from the germline V gene are SGHTA and FQGTGA. The CDR3 contains 15 residues. J lost 4 bases, V lost 4 bases, and 4 bases had no gene match.